This is a list of T cell receptor beta chains from one sample in a study of T-cell reconstitution after alpha-beta-depleted transplantation in children. TCRdb called the PCR reads again in MiXCR, with one record for every CDR3 protein. The data hold around 270,000 distinct CDR3 sequences, with around 7.3% observed a single time. The sample in question was peripheral blood, obtained 360 days after TCRalphabeta/CD19-depleted stem cell transplant. The receptors come from a female patient aged 2-9 years who had a stem cell transplant for Fanconi anemia, so the T cells may come from the graft donor. The CDR3 runs from the conserved cysteine through the conserved F or W. D genes are given only for firm matches. Where a row states a size, it is once, few, many or the class of an expanded clone; other rows omit it.

>14|few|-|TRBJ1-1|TRBV14
CASSFAQMNTEAFF
TGTGCCAGCAGCTTCGCCCAAATGAACACTGAAGCTTTCTTT
>16|-|-|TRBJ1-3|TRBV6-1
CASRDIQGLSGNTIYF
TGTGCCAGCAGAGATATACAGGGCCTCTCTGGAAACACCATATATTTT
>12|many|-|TRBJ1-2|TRBV15
CATSSPRYGYTF
TGTGCCACCAGCAGTCCCCGATATGGCTACACCTTC
>18|many|-|TRBJ2-3|TRBV5-1
CASSLAWRGHKPTDTQYF
TGCGCCAGCAGCTTGGCCTGGCGGGGTCACAAACCCACAGATACGCAGTATTTT
>15|few|-|TRBJ1-5|TRBV7-2
CASRGAMAANQPQHF
TGTGCCAGCAGAGGGGCGATGGCAGCGAATCAGCCCCAGCATTTT
>16|-|TRBD1|TRBJ1-2|TRBV13
CASSSQGGNSDYGYTF
TGTGCCAGCAGCTCCCAGGGGGGAAATTCCGACTATGGCTACACCTTC
>14|-|-|TRBJ1-2|TRBV6-5
CASSYVGRNYGYTF
TGTGCCAGCAGTTACGTCGGAAGGAACTATGGCTACACCTTC
>15|many|TRBD1|TRBJ2-7|TRBV5-1
CASSLTTGGPYEQYF
TGCGCCAGCAGCTTGACAACAGGGGGTCCCTACGAGCAGTACTTC
>10|-|-|TRBJ1-1|TRBV7-9
CASSSRDVFF
TGTGCCAGCAGCTCCCGTGATGTTTTCTTT
>12|-|-|TRBJ2-3|TRBV20-1
CSAQAGLDTQYF
TGCAGTGCTCAGGCCGGGTTAGATACGCAGTATTTT
>14|few|-|TRBJ2-1|TRBV5-5
CASSFWSSYNEQFF
TGTGCCAGCAGCTTCTGGAGCTCCTACAATGAGCAGTTCTTC
>15|few|TRBD1|TRBJ2-3|TRBV9
CASTAGTGVTDTQYF
TGTGCCAGCACCGCCGGGACAGGGGTGACAGATACGCAGTATTTT
>13|-|-|TRBJ2-2|TRBV30
CAWSVLSSGELFF
TGTGCCTGGAGTGTACTTAGCAGCGGGGAGCTGTTTTTT
>11|many|-|TRBJ1-1|TRBV28
CASSPGFEAFF
TGTGCCAGCAGTCCAGGGTTTGAAGCTTTCTTT
>14|few|-|TRBJ2-7|TRBV6-5
CASSYSEGRREQYF
TGTGCCAGCAGTTACTCAGAGGGGCGGCGCGAGCAGTACTTC
>16|-|-|TRBJ2-1|TRBV3-1
CASSPGTPDSYNEQFF
TGTGCCAGCAGCCCAGGGACTCCCGATTCCTACAATGAGCAGTTCTTC
>15|many|-|TRBJ2-3|TRBV7-6
CASSLSPPTGNTQYF
TGTGCCAGCAGCTTATCCCCCCCTACCGGGAATACGCAGTATTTT
>14|many|-|TRBJ2-5|TRBV5-4
CASSLYQIRETQYF
TGTGCCAGCAGCTTGTACCAGATTAGGGAGACCCAGTACTTC
>12|many|-|TRBJ2-3|TRBV29-1
CSALTGSDTQYF
TGCAGCGCCCTGACAGGCTCAGATACGCAGTATTTT
>15|few|TRBD2|TRBJ2-1|TRBV10-1
CASSGGLAFINEQFF
TGCGCCAGCAGTGGTGGACTAGCTTTCATCAATGAGCAGTTCTTC
>12|many|TRBD2|TRBJ2-7|TRBV20-1
CSATGGPHEQYF
TGCAGTGCAACGGGAGGGCCCCACGAGCAGTACTTC
>15|few|-|TRBJ1-3|TRBV6-1
CASSTPTGSGNTIYF
TGTGCCAGCAGTACCCCTACAGGCTCTGGAAACACCATATATTTT
>14|few|-|TRBJ1-1|TRBV3-1
CASSQDSRTTEAFF
TGTGCCAGCAGCCAAGATTCCCGGACCACTGAAGCTTTCTTT
>15|-|-|TRBJ1-1|TRBV2
CASSEQPLGNAEAFF
TGTGCCAGCAGTGAACAACCCTTAGGGAACGCTGAAGCTTTCTTT
>15|many|-|TRBJ2-3|TRBV7-3
CASSLNQGSTDTQYF
TGTGCCAGCAGCTTAAATCAGGGCAGCACAGATACGCAGTATTTT
>17|many|-|TRBJ2-2|TRBV5-1
CASSQPRHALNTGELFF
TGCGCCAGCAGCCAACCACGACACGCCCTCAACACCGGGGAGCTGTTTTTT
>16|few|TRBD1|TRBJ2-5|TRBV18
CASSQRGQGSQETQYF
TGTGCCAGCTCACAACGAGGACAGGGTTCCCAAGAGACCCAGTACTTC